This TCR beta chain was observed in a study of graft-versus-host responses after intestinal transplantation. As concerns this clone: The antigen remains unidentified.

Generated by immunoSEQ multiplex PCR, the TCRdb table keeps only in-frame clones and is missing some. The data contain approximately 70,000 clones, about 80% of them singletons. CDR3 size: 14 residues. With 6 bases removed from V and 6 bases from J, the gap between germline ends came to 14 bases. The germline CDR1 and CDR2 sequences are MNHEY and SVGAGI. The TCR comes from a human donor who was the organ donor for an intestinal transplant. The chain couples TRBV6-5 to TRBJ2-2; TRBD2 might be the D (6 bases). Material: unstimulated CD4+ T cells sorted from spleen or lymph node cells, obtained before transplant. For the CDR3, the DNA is TGTGCCAGCAGGCGACCCGGCGGGGCCGGGGAGCTGTTTTTT. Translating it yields CASRRPGGAGELFF.